The rows below give T cell receptor beta chains drawn from one sample of a study of identical twins. TCRdb called the 5' RACE reads again in MiXCR, with one record for every CDR3 protein. The data hold about 920,000 distinct CDR3 sequences, with roughly 12% observed a single time. The sample also formed part of further work on yellow fever vaccine responses in identical twins.

The specimen was PBMCs. Receptors were obtained from a woman younger than 30 in good health. Both conserved end residues are part of each CDR3. A D gene is named only where the DNA matches it firmly. Clone size is shown for a subset of rows, as once, few, many or a class of expanded clone.

len: 10; d_gene: -; abundance: many; j_gene: TRBJ2-1; v_gene: TRBV12-3/TRBV12-4; CDR3nt: TGTGCCAGCTCGGGCTATGAGCAGTTCTTC; CDR3aa: CASSGYEQFF
len: 16; d_gene: TRBD2; abundance: -; j_gene: TRBJ2-7; v_gene: TRBV3-1; CDR3nt: TGTGCCAGCAGCCAAGATCCTAGCGGGAGAGGATACGAGCAGTACTTC; CDR3aa: CASSQDPSGRGYEQYF
len: 16; d_gene: TRBD1; abundance: -; j_gene: TRBJ2-7; v_gene: TRBV6-5; CDR3nt: TGTGCCAGCAGTTACTCGCCGGGACAGGGGATATACGAGCAGTACTTC; CDR3aa: CASSYSPGQGIYEQYF
len: 12; d_gene: TRBD2; abundance: many; j_gene: TRBJ2-1; v_gene: TRBV11-2; CDR3nt: TGTGCCAGCAGGCCGGGGGGCAATGAGCAGTTCTTC; CDR3aa: CASRPGGNEQFF
len: 13; d_gene: -; abundance: -; j_gene: TRBJ2-7; v_gene: TRBV5-5; CDR3nt: TGTGCCAGCAGCTTGACCCCTAAGTACGAGCAGTACTTC; CDR3aa: CASSLTPKYEQYF
len: 15; d_gene: TRBD2; abundance: few; j_gene: TRBJ2-7; v_gene: TRBV27; CDR3nt: TGTGCCAGCAGTTTAGAGGGACTACCCTCCTACGAGCAGTACTTC; CDR3aa: CASSLEGLPSYEQYF
len: 16; d_gene: TRBD1; abundance: -; j_gene: TRBJ1-1; v_gene: TRBV3-1; CDR3nt: TGTGCCAGCAGCCAAGATGAGGACAGGGTTGATTTCGTAGCTTTCTTT; CDR3aa: CASSQDEDRVDFVAFF
len: 15; d_gene: -; abundance: few; j_gene: TRBJ2-6; v_gene: TRBV7-8; CDR3nt: TGTGCCAGCAGCCCCTTGGAACCTGGGGCCAACGTCCTGACTTTC; CDR3aa: CASSPLEPGANVLTF
len: 17; d_gene: -; abundance: -; j_gene: TRBJ2-5; v_gene: TRBV12-3/TRBV12-4; CDR3nt: TGTGCCAGCAGTTTAGGCGTCCAGGGGGGCCCCGGGGAGACCCAGTACTTC; CDR3aa: CASSLGVQGGPGETQYF
len: 16; d_gene: TRBD2; abundance: -; j_gene: TRBJ2-5; v_gene: TRBV20-1; CDR3nt: TGCAGTGCTAGCACTACGGGACTAGCGGCCCCAGAGACCCAGTACTTC; CDR3aa: CSASTTGLAAPETQYF
len: 16; d_gene: TRBD1; abundance: -; j_gene: TRBJ2-1; v_gene: TRBV27; CDR3nt: TGTGCCAGCAGCGTCTTCGGGACAGGGTACTACAATGAGCAGTTCTTC; CDR3aa: CASSVFGTGYYNEQFF
len: 13; d_gene: -; abundance: -; j_gene: TRBJ1-1; v_gene: TRBV12-3/TRBV12-4; CDR3nt: TGTGCCATCCGGGAGATTGGAAACACTGAAGCTTTCTTT; CDR3aa: CAIREIGNTEAFF
len: 15; d_gene: -; abundance: many; j_gene: TRBJ2-5; v_gene: TRBV4-2; CDR3nt: TGTGCCAGCAGCCCCGGTTCATCTAACCAAGAGACCCAGTACTTC; CDR3aa: CASSPGSSNQETQYF
len: 11; d_gene: -; abundance: few; j_gene: TRBJ2-1; v_gene: TRBV20-1; CDR3nt: TGCAGTGCCCTAAAGAACAATGAGCAGTTCTTC; CDR3aa: CSALKNNEQFF
len: 13; d_gene: -; abundance: -; j_gene: TRBJ1-2; v_gene: TRBV10-3; CDR3nt: TGTGCCATCAGTGAAGTTGTGAACTATGGCTACACCTTC; CDR3aa: CAISEVVNYGYTF
len: 13; d_gene: -; abundance: few; j_gene: TRBJ2-1; v_gene: TRBV5-6; CDR3nt: TGTGCCAGCAGCTTGCGAGGGGCGCCTGAGCAGTTCTTC; CDR3aa: CASSLRGAPEQFF
len: 15; d_gene: -; abundance: few; j_gene: TRBJ2-7; v_gene: TRBV27; CDR3nt: TGTGCCAGCGCCCACAGGGTCAGGGGAGGATACGAGCAGTACTTC; CDR3aa: CASAHRVRGGYEQYF
len: 15; d_gene: -; abundance: many; j_gene: TRBJ1-5; v_gene: TRBV28; CDR3nt: TGTGCCAGCAGGATGCAGGATACCCCCCTTCAGCCCCAGCATTTT; CDR3aa: CASRMQDTPLQPQHF
len: 13; d_gene: -; abundance: -; j_gene: TRBJ2-1; v_gene: TRBV12-3/TRBV12-4; CDR3nt: TGTGCCAGCAGCCTCGGGGCTGACAATGAGCAGTTCTTC; CDR3aa: CASSLGADNEQFF
len: 13; d_gene: -; abundance: many; j_gene: TRBJ2-5; v_gene: TRBV9; CDR3nt: TGTGCCAGCAGCGTAGGAGTGATAGAGACCCAGTACTTC; CDR3aa: CASSVGVIETQYF
len: 15; d_gene: -; abundance: few; j_gene: TRBJ2-5; v_gene: TRBV7-8; CDR3nt: TGTGCCAGCAGCTTATCTAGGGCCCACCAAGAGACCCAGTACTTC; CDR3aa: CASSLSRAHQETQYF
len: 16; d_gene: TRBD1; abundance: -; j_gene: TRBJ1-2; v_gene: TRBV6-2/TRBV6-3; CDR3nt: TGTGCCAGCAGTTACCCAGACAGGGGAGGTAACTATGGCTACACCTTC; CDR3aa: CASSYPDRGGNYGYTF
len: 16; d_gene: TRBD1; abundance: -; j_gene: TRBJ1-2; v_gene: TRBV12-3/TRBV12-4; CDR3nt: TGTGCCAGCAGTTTTGGTAGAACAGGGGGGGACTATGGCTACACCTTC; CDR3aa: CASSFGRTGGDYGYTF
len: 15; d_gene: TRBD1; abundance: many; j_gene: TRBJ2-1; v_gene: TRBV5-1; CDR3nt: TGCGCCAGCAGCCCTGACAGGGGTTTTTACAATGAGCAGTTCTTC; CDR3aa: CASSPDRGFYNEQFF
len: 14; d_gene: TRBD1; abundance: few; j_gene: TRBJ1-4; v_gene: TRBV19; CDR3nt: TGTGCCAGTAAGGACAGGCCGAGGGGTGAAAAACTGTTTTTT; CDR3aa: CASKDRPRGEKLFF
len: 15; d_gene: -; abundance: few; j_gene: TRBJ2-5; v_gene: TRBV6-2/TRBV6-3; CDR3nt: TGTGCCAGCACCCGGGCCGCGGGAACCCAAGAGACCCAGTACTTC; CDR3aa: CASTRAAGTQETQYF
len: 15; d_gene: TRBD2; abundance: few; j_gene: TRBJ2-1; v_gene: TRBV12-3/TRBV12-4; CDR3nt: TGTGCCAGCAGCCATGAAGGACTAGCGTACACGGAGCAGTTCTTC; CDR3aa: CASSHEGLAYTEQFF
len: 18; d_gene: -; abundance: few; j_gene: TRBJ1-1; v_gene: TRBV7-8; CDR3nt: TGTGCCAGCAGCTTAGTTGGCCCGGTCTATACTCAGAACACTGAAGCTTTCTTT; CDR3aa: CASSLVGPVYTQNTEAFF
len: 17; d_gene: -; abundance: many; j_gene: TRBJ2-7; v_gene: TRBV27; CDR3nt: TGTGCCAGCAGTCCCTGGGACGGGGCTCAGATCGACTACGAGCAGTACTTC; CDR3aa: CASSPWDGAQIDYEQYF
len: 12; d_gene: -; abundance: few; j_gene: TRBJ2-1; v_gene: TRBV12-3/TRBV12-4; CDR3nt: TGTGCCAGCAGTTCACAGGGTATTGAGCAGTTCTTC; CDR3aa: CASSSQGIEQFF
len: 15; d_gene: -; abundance: -; j_gene: TRBJ1-5; v_gene: TRBV5-1; CDR3nt: TGCGCCAGCAGCCCGAGGTGGGGTAGCAATCAGCCCCAGCATTTT; CDR3aa: CASSPRWGSNQPQHF
len: 14; d_gene: TRBD1; abundance: -; j_gene: TRBJ1-5; v_gene: TRBV6-1; CDR3nt: TGTGCCAGCTTTATTGGACAGGGGCATCAGCCCCAGCATTTT; CDR3aa: CASFIGQGHQPQHF
len: 17; d_gene: TRBD1; abundance: -; j_gene: TRBJ1-4; v_gene: TRBV19; CDR3nt: TGTGCCAGCGCCGATACAGGGGGCGCGTTAGGGAATGAAAAACTGTTTTTT; CDR3aa: CASADTGGALGNEKLFF
len: 14; d_gene: -; abundance: once; j_gene: TRBJ2-3; v_gene: TRBV20-1; CDR3nt: TGCAGTGCTGGAGATCCCTTCAAGGCAGATACGCAGTATTTT; CDR3aa: CSAGDPFKADTQYF
len: 17; d_gene: -; abundance: few; j_gene: TRBJ1-2; v_gene: TRBV6-5; CDR3nt: TGTGCCAGCAGTTTATCCCTTGGTGATCCTAAAAACTATGGCTACACCTTC; CDR3aa: CASSLSLGDPKNYGYTF
len: 15; d_gene: -; abundance: many; j_gene: TRBJ2-7; v_gene: TRBV12-3/TRBV12-4; CDR3nt: TGTGCCAGCAGTTTTAGCAGCCCAGGGAAGTACGAGCAGTACTTC; CDR3aa: CASSFSSPGKYEQYF
len: 14; d_gene: TRBD1; abundance: many; j_gene: TRBJ1-3; v_gene: TRBV3-1; CDR3nt: TGTGCCAGCAGCGCCGGGACAGATGGAAACACCATATATTTT; CDR3aa: CASSAGTDGNTIYF
len: 16; d_gene: TRBD2; abundance: -; j_gene: TRBJ2-3; v_gene: TRBV29-1; CDR3nt: TGCAGCGTTGAAGATCTGGTAGCGGGGGGGCCGCGGACGCAGTATTTT; CDR3aa: CSVEDLVAGGPRTQYF
len: 16; d_gene: TRBD2; abundance: -; j_gene: TRBJ2-1; v_gene: TRBV7-9; CDR3nt: TGTGCCAGCAGCTATCACCTTCTAGCGGGAGGGAATGAGCAGTTCTTC; CDR3aa: CASSYHLLAGGNEQFF
len: 12; d_gene: -; abundance: many; j_gene: TRBJ1-5; v_gene: TRBV24-1; CDR3nt: TGTGCCACAGGAGTCGGCAATCAGCCCCAGCATTTT; CDR3aa: CATGVGNQPQHF
len: 15; d_gene: -; abundance: many; j_gene: TRBJ2-3; v_gene: TRBV20-1; CDR3nt: TGCAGTGCTCCGTTCGGGGGAGTTAGCACAGATACGCAGTATTTT; CDR3aa: CSAPFGGVSTDTQYF
len: 17; d_gene: -; abundance: -; j_gene: TRBJ2-6; v_gene: TRBV27; CDR3nt: TGTGCCAGCAGTCCCGGGACATGGATCTCTGGGGCCAACGTCCTGACTTTC; CDR3aa: CASSPGTWISGANVLTF
len: 16; d_gene: -; abundance: many; j_gene: TRBJ1-1; v_gene: TRBV6-1; CDR3nt: TGTGCCAGCACCTCATTGCCCGGGACCGCGAACACTGAAGCTTTCTTT; CDR3aa: CASTSLPGTANTEAFF